Listed below are T cell receptor beta chains from one sample, sequenced in a study of blood T cells in healthy people across ages. TCRdb itself ran the 5' RACE reads through MiXCR, one entry per CDR3 protein. The sample records about 1 million distinct CDR3 sequences, 35% to 55% being singletons. Sample: blood. These TCRs come from a woman in her fifties or sixties in good health. CDR3s include the opening cysteine and the closing phenylalanine or tryptophan. The D gene is left open where the match is weak. Not all rows give a size; the values are once, few, many and, for expanded clones, a class.

TRBV25-1	few	TRBD2	TRBJ2-3	CASRGLAASTDTQYF	TGTGCCAGCCGAGGACTAGCGGCCAGCACAGATACGCAGTATTTT
TRBV20-1	NA	TRBD1	TRBJ1-2	CSAPDREDYGYTF	TGCAGTGCCCCAGACAGGGAGGACTATGGCTACACCTTC
TRBV27	NA	NA	TRBJ1-5	CASSLRVDHSRNQPQHF	TGTGCCAGCAGTTTACGTGTAGACCACAGCCGCAATCAGCCCCAGCATTTT
TRBV7-3	NA	TRBD1	TRBJ2-5	CANSTTGANGETQYF	TGTGCCAACAGCACAACAGGGGCGAACGGGGAGACCCAGTACTTC
TRBV12-5	NA	NA	TRBJ2-2	CASGLGVGELFF	TGTGCTAGTGGTTTGGGCGTAGGGGAGCTGTTTTTT
TRBV29-1	NA	NA	TRBJ1-2	CTTTRGYDYGYTF	TGCACCACGACCCGGGGGTATGACTATGGCTACACCTTC
TRBV12-3/TRBV12-4	NA	NA	TRBJ2-1	CASTAYSYNEQFF	TGTGCCAGCACTGCTTACTCCTACAATGAGCAGTTCTTC
TRBV24-1	NA	NA	TRBJ2-5	CATSEASAGETQYF	TGTGCCACCAGTGAAGCTTCAGCGGGAGAGACCCAGTACTTC
TRBV20-1	NA	NA	TRBJ2-7	CSAGYGTGRTEQYF	TGCAGTGCTGGCTACGGGACGGGGAGGACCGAGCAGTACTTC
TRBV6-2/TRBV6-3	NA	NA	TRBJ1-1	CASSYEGITEAFF	TGTGCCAGCAGTTACGAGGGGATCACTGAAGCTTTCTTT
TRBV4-1	NA	NA	TRBJ2-7	CASSQVHNGGLEQYF	TGCGCCAGCAGCCAAGTTCATAACGGGGGTCTCGAGCAGTACTTC
TRBV11-2	few	NA	TRBJ1-1	CASSLGTGGNTEAFF	TGTGCCAGCAGCTTAGGGACGGGGGGGAACACTGAAGCTTTCTTT
TRBV27	NA	TRBD1	TRBJ2-7	CASSRKQGVSSYEQYF	TGTGCCAGCAGTCGGAAGCAGGGGGTGAGCTCCTACGAGCAGTACTTC
TRBV27	NA	NA	TRBJ1-4	CASSLLRWEGQTNEKLFF	TGTGCCAGCAGTCTCCTTCGTTGGGAGGGGCAGACTAATGAAAAACTGTTTTTT
TRBV5-1	NA	TRBD2	TRBJ2-7	CASSFVSRGAGKGEQYF	TGCGCCAGCAGCTTCGTTTCCCGAGGAGCGGGAAAGGGCGAGCAGTACTTC
TRBV20-1	NA	TRBD2	TRBJ2-1	CSARESGRVSSYNEQFF	TGCAGTGCTAGGGAAAGCGGGAGGGTCAGCTCCTACAATGAGCAGTTCTTC
TRBV5-1	NA	NA	TRBJ2-5	CASSTGIQETRYF	TGCGCCAGCAGCACGGGAATCCAAGAGACCCGGTACTTC
TRBV6-1	NA	TRBD1	TRBJ2-7	CASSTSNRGDTYEQYF	TGTGCCAGCAGTACCTCCAACAGGGGGGATACCTACGAGCAGTACTTC
TRBV2	NA	TRBD1	TRBJ2-3	CASVPGTGALGDTQYF	TGTGCCAGCGTTCCCGGGACAGGGGCTTTGGGAGATACGCAGTATTTT
TRBV12-3/TRBV12-4	NA	NA	TRBJ2-5	CASTLTGIQETQYF	TGTGCCAGCACCCTCACCGGTATCCAAGAGACCCAGTACTTC
TRBV25-1	NA	NA	TRBJ1-5	CASSESGTANNQPQHF	TGTGCCAGCAGTGAATCCGGGACGGCGAACAATCAGCCCCAGCATTTT
TRBV27	few	NA	TRBJ1-5	CASSLRGAGTNQPQHF	TGTGCCAGCAGTTTAAGAGGGGCAGGGACTAATCAGCCCCAGCATTTT
TRBV3-1	NA	TRBD2	TRBJ2-7	CASNQDPAGVGEQYF	TGTGCCAGCAACCAAGACCCAGCGGGAGTGGGCGAGCAGTACTTC
TRBV12-5	many	NA	TRBJ2-1	CASGLAPGTAPRNEQFF	TGTGCTAGTGGTTTGGCTCCAGGGACGGCCCCGAGGAATGAGCAGTTCTTC
TRBV5-8	NA	TRBD2	TRBJ2-5	CASSAGVDLGNNEQYF	TGTGCCAGCAGCGCGGGGGTCGATCTGGGTAACAATGAGCAGTACTTC
TRBV3-1	once	NA	TRBJ2-1	CASSQDQIWSEQFF	TGTGCCAGCAGCCAGGACCAAATCTGGTCCGAGCAGTTCTTC
TRBV27	NA	NA	TRBJ1-2	CASSLSQTLYGYTF	TGTGCCAGCAGTTTATCGCAGACACTCTATGGCTACACCTTC
TRBV2	NA	NA	TRBJ2-3	CAVTDTQYF	TGTGCCGTGACAGATACGCAGTATTTT
TRBV7-3	NA	TRBD2	TRBJ2-1	CASSPSRLAGYNEQFF	TGTGCCAGCAGCCCCTCGCGACTAGCGGGATACAATGAGCAGTTCTTC
TRBV9	NA	TRBD2	TRBJ2-3	CASSVEGSGTDTQYF	TGTGCCAGCAGCGTAGAGGGTAGCGGGACAGATACGCAGTATTTT